The 12 T cell receptor beta chains presented below share a single source sample, sequenced in a study of blood T cell repertoires in COVID-19. Sequencing used immunoSEQ multiplex PCR; TCRdb keeps in-frame clones, though not all of them. The repertoire holds 200,000 or so clones, more than 75% seen once, with almost 4.5% in the top ten. Material: peripheral blood. The source is a man between 50 and 59 years old with acute or convalescent COVID-19.

As regards this clone: Other nucleotide sequences in the sample specify the same CDR3. J is TRBJ2-1 and V is TRBV5-4, with 8 bases that match TRBD2. This CDR3 comprises 14 residues. CDR1 SGHNT and CDR2 YYREEE come from the germline V gene (reference sequence). Trimming removed 0 bases from V and 7 bases from J; junction bases left unmatched: 3. Here the CDR3 reads CASSLGGLANEQFF. For the CDR3, the DNA is TGTGCCAGCAGCTTGGGTGGACTAGCAAATGAGCAGTTCTTC.

This rearrangement joins TRBV20-1 to TRBJ1-1; D unresolved. CDR3 size: 11 residues. Germline V CDR1 and CDR2: DFQATT, SNEGSKA (reference sequence). The ends were cut back, 5 bases at V and 6 bases at J, with 10 bases in the middle. The CDR3 reads CSALQLSEAFF. The CDR3 nucleotides are TGCAGTGCTCTACAGCTATCTGAAGCTTTCTTT.

The chain joins TRBV18 to TRBJ1-4, with D uncertain. The CDR3 has 16 amino acids. CDR1 is KGHSH and CDR2 is LQKENI in the germline V gene. The germline V and J ends were trimmed by 4 bases and 0 bases, with 12 bases remaining between them. This chain's CDR3 is CASSLNSGTTNEKLFF. In DNA form, the CDR3 reads TGTGCCAGCTCACTTAATTCAGGAACAACTAATGAAAAACTGTTTTTT. The complete variable domain, with remaining parts taken from reference TRBV18 and TRBJ1-4, reads NAGVMQNPRHLVRRRGQEARLRCSPMKGHSHVYWYRQLPEEGLKFMVYLQKENIIDESGMPKERFSAEFPKEGPSILRIQQVVRGDSAAYFCASSLNSGTTNEKLFFGSGTQLSVL.

The chain combines TRBV30 with TRBJ2-7, with D possibly TRBD2 on 6 matching bases. Germline CDR1 reads GTSNPN; CDR2 reads SVGIG (reference sequence). This CDR3 has 12 amino acids. Trimming removed 5 bases at V and 2 bases at J, with 10 bases between. The CDR3 DNA reads as TGTGCCTGGGCAGGAGGGCCCTACGAGCAGTACTTC. This sequence encodes CAWAGGPYEQYF.

The chain joins TRBV6-5 to TRBJ1-6; maybe TRBD1 (6 bases). The V gene lost 8 bases and the J gene lost 9 bases, with 11 bases spanning the gap. CDR3 length equals 12 residues. From germline, CDR1 is MNHEY and CDR2 SVGAGI. Here the CDR3 reads CASEDRISPLHF. CDR3 coding DNA: TGTGCCAGCGAGGACAGAATTTCACCCCTCCACTTT.

The chain links TRBV19 to TRBJ2-1; possibly TRBD2 for D (6 bases). The V gene lost 8 bases and the J gene lost 2 bases, with 13 bases spanning the gap. The CDR3 has 14 amino acids. Germline CDR1 is LNHDA and CDR2 is SQIVND (reference sequence). In DNA form, the CDR3 reads TGTGCCAGTGTTTCGCGGGACCCCTACAATGAGCAGTTCTTC. Protein: CASVSRDPYNEQFF.

This chain joins TRBV18 and TRBJ1-4; 11 bases match TRBD1. Germline-derived CDR1 and CDR2 are KGHSH and LQKENI. After removal of 4 bases from V and 3 bases from J, the junction contained 1 base not matched to a gene. The CDR3 length is 15 residues. The CDR3 DNA sequence: TGTGCCAGCTCACTGGACAGGGGGCCTAATGAAAAACTGTTTTTT. It is translated as CASSLDRGPNEKLFF.

The chain recombines TRBV19 with TRBJ2-7; 7 nucleotides match TRBD2. The germline V gene has CDR1 LNHDA and CDR2 SQIVND (reference sequence). CDR3 length equals 15 residues. V gave up 5 bases and J gave up 4 bases; unmatched junction bases: 11. The DNA of the CDR3 is TGTGCCAGTAGTTCCTCCCCGGGCGGGAGATACGAGCAGTACTTC. Its protein is CASSSSPGGRYEQYF.

J is TRBJ1-2 and V is TRBV5-1, with unresolved D. The V gene's germline CDR1 is SGHRS and CDR2 YFSETQ. This CDR3 spans 13 amino acids. Trimming stripped 4 bases from V and 5 bases from J, with 12 bases between. The CDR3 DNA sequence: TGCGCCAGCAGCCTGGACGGAGAGTATGGCTACACCTTC. Its protein is CASSLDGEYGYTF.

This rearrangement joins TRBV6-5 to TRBJ2-2, with 10 bases lining up with TRBD1. Germline V gene lookup returns CDR1 MNHEY and CDR2 SVGAGI. Trimming took 5 bases from V and 6 from J; bases not matched to a gene: 3. This CDR3 spans 14 amino acids. The CDR3, as DNA: TGTGCCAGCAGTAATGACAGGGGGCCCGGGGAGCTGTTTTTT. Translated, it gives CASSNDRGPGELFF.

The chain combines TRBV6-4 with TRBJ1-4; 8 bases are a match to TRBD1. Trimming at V came to 10 bases and at J to 8 bases, leaving 9 bases not matched to a gene. This CDR3 is built from 13 residues. Germline values: CDR1 MRHNA, CDR2 SNTAGT. CDR3 sequence: CATQTGAFEKLFF. The CDR3 nucleotides are TGTGCCACCCAGACAGGGGCCTTCGAAAAACTGTTTTTT.

The rearrangement joins TRBV6-5 to TRBJ1-5, with D tentatively TRBD1 (6 bases). This CDR3 region has 14 residues. Per the germline V gene, CDR1 is MNHEY and CDR2 is SVGAGI. V gave up 2 bases and J gave up 1 base, with 6 bases separating them. CDR3 region: CASSYRGSNQPQHF. The CDR3 DNA sequence: TGTGCCAGCAGTTACAGGGGGAGCAATCAGCCCCAGCATTTT.